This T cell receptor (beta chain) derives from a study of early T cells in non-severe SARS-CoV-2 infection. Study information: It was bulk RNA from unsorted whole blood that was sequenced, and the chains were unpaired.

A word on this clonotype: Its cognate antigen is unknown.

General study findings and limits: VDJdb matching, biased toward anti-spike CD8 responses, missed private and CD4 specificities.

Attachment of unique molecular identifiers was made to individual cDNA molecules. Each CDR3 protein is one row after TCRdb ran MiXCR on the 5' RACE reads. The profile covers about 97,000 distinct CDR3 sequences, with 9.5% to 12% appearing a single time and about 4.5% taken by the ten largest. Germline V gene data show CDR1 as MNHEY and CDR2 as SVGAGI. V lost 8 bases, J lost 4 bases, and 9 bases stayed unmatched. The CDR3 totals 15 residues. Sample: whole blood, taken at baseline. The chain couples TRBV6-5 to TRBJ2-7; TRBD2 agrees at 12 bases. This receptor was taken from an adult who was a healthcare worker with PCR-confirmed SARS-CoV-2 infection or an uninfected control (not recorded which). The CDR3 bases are TGTGCCAGCTCACGTGCTAGCGGGAGGGGGTACGAGCAGTACTTC. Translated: CASSRASGRGYEQYF.